This TCR beta chain was found in a study of cytomegalovirus exposure and HLA in healthy donors. Study information: Among the approximately 430 donors who were genotyped, about 80% fell in the genetic ancestry cluster that is associated with self-reported Caucasian donors.

Study observations and caveats: Among the most significant clusters, several appeared linked to common viral pathogens in a later analysis. The authors later linked a missense DCLRE1C variant to TCR beta V- and J-gene trimming.

Deletions cut 4 bases from V and 0 bases from J, with 8 bases between. Per germline, CDR1 SGHDT and CDR2 YYEEEE. This CDR3 spans 15 amino acids. PCR involved 60 Vbeta and 13 Jbeta primers. TCRdb's table, derived via immunoSEQ multiplex PCR, lists solely in-frame clones and lacks some. The sample has about 120,000 clones, about four fifths seen once. On this clone: What it binds is not known.

The V call is TRBV5-6, the J call TRBJ2-6; D unclear. This TCR came from a female donor in good health and CMV-seropositive. What was sequenced was PBMCs. CDR3 nucleotides: TGTGCCAGCAGCCAAATAGACTCTGGGGCCAACGTCCTGACTTTC. Protein: CASSQIDSGANVLTF. Full variable domain (outside the CDR3, taken from reference TRBV5-6 and TRBJ2-6): DAGVTQSPTHLIKTRGQQVTLRCSPKSGHDTVSWYQQALGQGPQFIFQYYEEEERQRGNFPDRFSGHQFPNYSSELNVNALLLGDSALYLCASSQIDSGANVLTFGAGSRLTVL.